This TCR beta chain is from a study of early T cells in non-severe SARS-CoV-2 infection. The wider study: The study sequenced bulk RNA from unsorted whole blood, with chains unpaired.

This clonotype has a handful of counts. Antigen specificity is unknown. Notes on the study in general: The study's VDJdb matching favored anti-spike CD8 responses and missed private and CD4 specificities.

V dropped 2 bases and J dropped 2 bases, with 5 bases sitting between them. This CDR3 contains 13 residues. Unique molecular identifiers were affixed to single, distinct cDNA molecules. TCRdb reprocessed the 5' RACE reads with MiXCR, giving one entry per CDR3 protein. Here the sample spans over 85,000 distinct CDR3 sequences, roughly 17% being singletons. The chain joins TRBV12-3 or TRBV12-4 to TRBJ2-3; D not resolved. The specimen was whole blood. The origin of this receptor is an adult who was a healthcare worker with PCR-confirmed SARS-CoV-2 infection or an uninfected control (not recorded which). The CDR3 coding sequence is TGTGCCAGCAGTTTAAAGACCACAGATACGCAGTATTTT. This encodes CASSLKTTDTQYF.